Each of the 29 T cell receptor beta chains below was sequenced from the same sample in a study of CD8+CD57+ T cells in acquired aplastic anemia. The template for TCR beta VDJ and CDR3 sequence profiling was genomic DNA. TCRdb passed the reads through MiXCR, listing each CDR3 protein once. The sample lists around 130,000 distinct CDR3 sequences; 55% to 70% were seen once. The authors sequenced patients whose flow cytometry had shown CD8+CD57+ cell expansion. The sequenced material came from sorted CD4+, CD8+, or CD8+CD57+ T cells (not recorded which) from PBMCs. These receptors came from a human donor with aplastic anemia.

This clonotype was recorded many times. This CDR3 reads CASSRGRSYEQYF. The CDR3 DNA sequence: TGTGCCAGCAGCAGGGGGCGGTCTTACGAGCAGTACTTC. The rearrangement links TRBV9 to TRBJ2-7; 7 positions match TRBD1. The ends lost 4 bases at V and 4 bases at J; junction bases unmatched: 5. This CDR3 has 13 amino acids. CDR1 is SGDLS, CDR2 YYNGEE, per germline.

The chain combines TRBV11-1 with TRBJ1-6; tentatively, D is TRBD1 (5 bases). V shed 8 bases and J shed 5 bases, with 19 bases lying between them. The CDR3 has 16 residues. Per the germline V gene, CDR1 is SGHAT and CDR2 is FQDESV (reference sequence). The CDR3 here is CASSNYGGADNSPLHF. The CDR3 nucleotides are TGTGCCAGCTCCAACTATGGCGGGGCTGATAATTCACCCCTCCACTTT.

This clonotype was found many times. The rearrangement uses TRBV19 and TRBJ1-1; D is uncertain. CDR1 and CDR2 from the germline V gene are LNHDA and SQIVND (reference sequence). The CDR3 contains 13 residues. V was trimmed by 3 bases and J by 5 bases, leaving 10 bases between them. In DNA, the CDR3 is TGTGCCAGTAGTATTTCCCAGAGGACTGAAGCTTTCTTT. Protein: CASSISQRTEAFF. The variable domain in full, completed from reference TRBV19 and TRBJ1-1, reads DGGITQSPKYLFRKEGQNVTLSCEQNLNHDAMYWYRQDPGQGLRLIYYSQIVNDFQKGDIAEGYSVSREKKESFPLTVTSAQKNPTAFYLCASSISQRTEAFFGQGTRLTVV.

The CDR3 nucleotides are TGCGCCAGCAGCGTGGCTTTCCAAGAGACCCAGTACTTC. Translating gives CASSVAFQETQYF. The rearrangement uses TRBV4-3 and TRBJ2-5; no reliable D call. Per the germline V gene, CDR1 is LGHNA and CDR2 is YSLEER. Deletions cut 5 bases from V and 1 base from J, with 8 bases between. This CDR3 has 13 amino acids.

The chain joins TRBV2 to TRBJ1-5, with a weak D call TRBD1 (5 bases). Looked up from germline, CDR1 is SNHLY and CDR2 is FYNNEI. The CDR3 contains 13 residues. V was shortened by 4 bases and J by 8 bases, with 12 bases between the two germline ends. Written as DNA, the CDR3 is TGTGCCAGCAGTGTGGGAAGCAGGGAGCCCCAGCATTTT. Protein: CASSVGSREPQHF.

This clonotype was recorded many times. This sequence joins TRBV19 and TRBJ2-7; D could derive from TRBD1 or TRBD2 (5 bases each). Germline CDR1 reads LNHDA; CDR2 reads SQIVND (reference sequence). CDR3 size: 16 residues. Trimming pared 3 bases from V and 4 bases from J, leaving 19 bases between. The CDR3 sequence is CASSMSTGTKIYEQYF. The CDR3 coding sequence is TGTGCCAGTAGTATGAGTACCGGGACCAAGATTTACGAGCAGTACTTC.

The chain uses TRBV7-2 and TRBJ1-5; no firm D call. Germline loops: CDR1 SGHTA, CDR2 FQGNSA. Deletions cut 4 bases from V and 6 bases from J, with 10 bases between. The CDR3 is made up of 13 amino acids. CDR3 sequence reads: CASSSYDSQPQHF. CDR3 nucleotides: TGTGCCAGCAGCTCGTACGATAGTCAGCCCCAGCATTTT. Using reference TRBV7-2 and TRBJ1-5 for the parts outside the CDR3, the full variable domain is GAGVSQSPSNKVTEKGKDVELRCDPISGHTALYWYRQSLGQGLEFLIYFQGNSAPDKSGLPSDRFSAERTGGSVSTLTIQRTQQEDSAVYLCASSSYDSQPQHFGDGTRLSIL.

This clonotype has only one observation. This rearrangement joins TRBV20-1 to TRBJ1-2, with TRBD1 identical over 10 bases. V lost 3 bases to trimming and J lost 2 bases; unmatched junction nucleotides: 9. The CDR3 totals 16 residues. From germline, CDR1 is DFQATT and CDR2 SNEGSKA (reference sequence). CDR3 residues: CSASLGQGQANYGYTF. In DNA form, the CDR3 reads TGCAGTGCTAGCTTGGGACAGGGGCAAGCAAACTATGGCTACACCTTC.

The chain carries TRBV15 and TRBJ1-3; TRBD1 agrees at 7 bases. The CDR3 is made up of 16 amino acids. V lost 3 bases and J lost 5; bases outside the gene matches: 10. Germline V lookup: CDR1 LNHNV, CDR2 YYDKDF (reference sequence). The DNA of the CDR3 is TGTGCCACCAGCAGGACAGGGAAGGTTGATAGAAACACCATATATTTT. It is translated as CATSRTGKVDRNTIYF.

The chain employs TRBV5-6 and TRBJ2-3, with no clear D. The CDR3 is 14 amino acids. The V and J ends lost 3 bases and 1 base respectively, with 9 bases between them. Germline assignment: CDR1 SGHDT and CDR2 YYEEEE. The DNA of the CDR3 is TGTGCCAGCAGCTCGCGCCGCGGCACAGATACGCAGTATTTT. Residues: CASSSRRGTDTQYF.

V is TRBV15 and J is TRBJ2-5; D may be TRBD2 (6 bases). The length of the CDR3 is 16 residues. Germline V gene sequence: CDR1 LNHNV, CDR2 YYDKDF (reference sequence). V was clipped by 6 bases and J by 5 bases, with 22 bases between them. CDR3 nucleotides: TGTGCCACCAGTGATACGGGACTCCCTGGGGGGGAGACCCAGTACTTC. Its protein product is CATSDTGLPGGETQYF.

CDR3 region: CASSTRPDSIAPQHF. The CDR3 nucleotides are TGTGCCAGTAGTACTCGACCGGACAGTATCGCACCCCAGCATTTT. The genes are TRBV19 and TRBJ1-5; tentative D call: TRBD1 (6 bases). The CDR3 consists of 15 residues. With 4 bases removed from V and 10 bases from J, the gap between germline ends came to 20 bases. CDR1 LNHDA and CDR2 SQIVND come from the germline V gene (reference sequence).

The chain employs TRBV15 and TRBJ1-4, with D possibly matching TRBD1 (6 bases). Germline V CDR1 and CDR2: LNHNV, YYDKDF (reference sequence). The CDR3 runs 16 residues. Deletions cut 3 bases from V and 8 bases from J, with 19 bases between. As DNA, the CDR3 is TGTGCCACCAGCAGGGACAACAGGGAGTTCAGGGAAAAACTGTTTTTT. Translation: CATSRDNREFREKLFF.

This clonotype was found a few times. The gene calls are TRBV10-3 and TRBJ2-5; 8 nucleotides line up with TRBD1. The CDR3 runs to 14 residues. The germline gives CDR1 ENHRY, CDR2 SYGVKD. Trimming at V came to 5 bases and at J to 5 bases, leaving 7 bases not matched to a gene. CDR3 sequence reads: CAISSSTGEETQYF. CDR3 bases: TGTGCCATCAGTAGTTCGACAGGGGAGGAGACCCAGTACTTC.

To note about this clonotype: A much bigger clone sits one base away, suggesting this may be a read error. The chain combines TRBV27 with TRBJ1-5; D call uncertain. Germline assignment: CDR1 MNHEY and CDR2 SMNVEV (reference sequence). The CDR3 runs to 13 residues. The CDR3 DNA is TGTGCCAGCAGTTTGTCCTCTGATCAGCCCCGGCATTTT. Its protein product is CASSLSSDQPRHF.

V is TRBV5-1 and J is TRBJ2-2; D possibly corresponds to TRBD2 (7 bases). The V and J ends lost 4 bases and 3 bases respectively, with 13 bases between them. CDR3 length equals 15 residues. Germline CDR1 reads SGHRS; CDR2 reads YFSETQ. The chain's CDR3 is CASSPGGRDTGELFF. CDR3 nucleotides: TGCGCCAGCAGCCCCGGGGGGCGGGACACCGGGGAGCTGTTTTTT.

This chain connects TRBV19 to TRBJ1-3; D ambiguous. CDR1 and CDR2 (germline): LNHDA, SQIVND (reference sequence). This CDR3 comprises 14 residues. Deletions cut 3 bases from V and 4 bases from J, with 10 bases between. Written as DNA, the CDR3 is TGTGCCAGTAGTATGGGCAGGTCCGGAAACACCATATATTTT. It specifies CASSMGRSGNTIYF.

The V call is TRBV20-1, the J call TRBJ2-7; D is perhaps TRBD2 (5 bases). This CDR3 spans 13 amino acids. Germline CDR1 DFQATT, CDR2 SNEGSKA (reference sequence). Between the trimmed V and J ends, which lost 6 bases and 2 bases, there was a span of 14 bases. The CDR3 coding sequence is TGCAGTGCAAAACGGGGTCGGCCCTACGAGCAGTACTTC. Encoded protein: CSAKRGRPYEQYF.

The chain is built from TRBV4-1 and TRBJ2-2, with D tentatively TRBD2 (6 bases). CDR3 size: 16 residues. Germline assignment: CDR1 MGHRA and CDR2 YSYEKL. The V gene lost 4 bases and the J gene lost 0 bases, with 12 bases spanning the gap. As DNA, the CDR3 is TGCGCCAGCAGCCCTGCGCGGGGCCCGAACACCGGGGAGCTGTTTTTT. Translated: CASSPARGPNTGELFF.

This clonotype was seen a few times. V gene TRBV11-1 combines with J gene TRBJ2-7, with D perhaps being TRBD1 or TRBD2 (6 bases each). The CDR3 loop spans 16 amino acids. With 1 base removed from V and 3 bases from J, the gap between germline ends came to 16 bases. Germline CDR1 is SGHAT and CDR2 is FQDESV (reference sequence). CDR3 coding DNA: TGTGCCAGCAGCTTAGGAGGGGGGCGTCGTTTCTACGAGCAGTACTTC. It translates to CASSLGGGRRFYEQYF.

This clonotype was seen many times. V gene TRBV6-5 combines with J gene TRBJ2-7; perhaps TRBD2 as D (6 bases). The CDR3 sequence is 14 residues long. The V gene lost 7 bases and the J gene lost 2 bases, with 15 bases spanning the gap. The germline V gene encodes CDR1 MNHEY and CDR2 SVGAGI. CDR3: CASNSRDSAYEQYF. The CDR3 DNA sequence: TGTGCCAGCAATTCCCGGGACTCCGCCTACGAGCAGTACTTC.

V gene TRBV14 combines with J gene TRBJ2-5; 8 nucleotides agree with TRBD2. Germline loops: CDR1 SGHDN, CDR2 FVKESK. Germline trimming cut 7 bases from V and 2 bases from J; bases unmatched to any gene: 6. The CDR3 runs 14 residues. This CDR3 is CASKGLGVQETQYF. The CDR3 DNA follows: TGTGCCAGCAAGGGACTAGGGGTTCAAGAGACCCAGTACTTC.

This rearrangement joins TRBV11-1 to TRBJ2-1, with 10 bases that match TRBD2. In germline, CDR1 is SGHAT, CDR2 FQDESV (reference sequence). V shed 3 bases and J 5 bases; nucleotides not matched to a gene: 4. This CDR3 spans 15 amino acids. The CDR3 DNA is TGTGCCAGCAGCTTCGAAGCGGGGGGGCACAATGAGCAGTTCTTC. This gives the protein CASSFEAGGHNEQFF.

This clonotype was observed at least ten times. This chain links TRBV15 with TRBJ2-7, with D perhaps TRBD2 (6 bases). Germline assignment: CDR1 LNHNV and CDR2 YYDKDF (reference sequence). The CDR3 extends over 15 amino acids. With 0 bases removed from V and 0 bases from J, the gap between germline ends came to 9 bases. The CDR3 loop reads CATSREGGSSYEQYF. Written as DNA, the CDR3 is TGTGCCACCAGCAGAGAGGGAGGAAGCTCCTACGAGCAGTACTTC.

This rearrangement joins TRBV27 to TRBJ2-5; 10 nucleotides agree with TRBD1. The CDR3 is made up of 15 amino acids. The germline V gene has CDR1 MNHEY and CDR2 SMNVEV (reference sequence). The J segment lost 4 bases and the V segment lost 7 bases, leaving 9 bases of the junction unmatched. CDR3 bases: TGTGCCAGCACACCGACAGGGGGCTTGGGAGAGACCCAGTACTTC. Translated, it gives CASTPTGGLGETQYF.

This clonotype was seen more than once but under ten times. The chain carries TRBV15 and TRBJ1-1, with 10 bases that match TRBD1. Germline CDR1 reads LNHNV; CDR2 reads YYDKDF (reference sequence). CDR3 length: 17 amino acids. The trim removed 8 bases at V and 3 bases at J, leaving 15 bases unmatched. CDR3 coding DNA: TGTGCCACCGGATCCACGCGGACAGGGGGGCTGGACACTGAAGCTTTCTTT. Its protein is CATGSTRTGGLDTEAFF.

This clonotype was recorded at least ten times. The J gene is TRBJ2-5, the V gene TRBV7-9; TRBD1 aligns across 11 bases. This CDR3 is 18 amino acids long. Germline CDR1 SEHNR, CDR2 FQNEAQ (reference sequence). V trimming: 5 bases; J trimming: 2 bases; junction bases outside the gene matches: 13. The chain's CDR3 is CASSGEDRGRVRQETQYF. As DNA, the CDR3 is TGTGCCAGCAGCGGAGAGGACAGGGGGCGCGTGAGGCAAGAGACCCAGTACTTC.

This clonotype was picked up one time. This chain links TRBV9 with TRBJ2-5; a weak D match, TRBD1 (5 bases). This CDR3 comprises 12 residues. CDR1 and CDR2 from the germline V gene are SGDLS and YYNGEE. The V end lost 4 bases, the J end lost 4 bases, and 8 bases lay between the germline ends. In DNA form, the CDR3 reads TGTGCCAGCAGCTGTGGGGCAGAGACCCAGTACTTC. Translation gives CASSCGAETQYF.

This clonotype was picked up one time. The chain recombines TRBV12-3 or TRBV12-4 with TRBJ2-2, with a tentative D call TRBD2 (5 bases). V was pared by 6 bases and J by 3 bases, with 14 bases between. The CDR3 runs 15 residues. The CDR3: CASSAEGRYTGELFF. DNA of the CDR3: TGTGCCAGCAGCGCAGAGGGCCGGTACACCGGGGAGCTGTTTTTT.